This is a list of T cell receptor beta chains from one sample in a study of response to subunit inactivated influenza vaccine. TCRdb called the RT-PCR reads again in MiXCR, with one record for every CDR3 protein. The sample consists of around 540,000 distinct CDR3 sequences, over 9.5% of them appearing once. The sample was PBMCs from blood, taken on the day of vaccination. These receptor sequences come from a man aged 50 or older who received an inactivated influenza vaccine. Both conserved end residues are part of each CDR3. The D gene is left open where the match is weak. Clone size appears in some rows only: once, few, many, or a class for an expanded clone.

V gene	D gene	J gene	clone size	CDR3 protein	CDR3 DNA
TRBV20-1	NA	TRBJ1-2	few	CSAAPGGRDYNYGYTF	TGCAGTGCTGCTCCCGGGGGCAGGGACTATAACTATGGCTACACCTTC
TRBV10-2	NA	TRBJ1-1	few	CASSESRDTEAFF	TGCGCCAGCAGTGAGTCGAGAGACACTGAAGCTTTCTTT
TRBV10-3	NA	TRBJ2-5	NA	CAISRATAWETQYF	TGTGCCATCAGTCGGGCCACAGCGTGGGAGACCCAGTACTTC
TRBV20-1	NA	TRBJ1-5	NA	CSARPQMGQPQHF	TGCAGTGCTAGACCTCAAATGGGGCAGCCCCAGCATTTT
TRBV7-2	TRBD1	TRBJ2-4	few	CASSLGQGIAKNIQYF	TGTGCCAGCAGCTTAGGACAGGGAATAGCCAAAAACATTCAGTACTTC
TRBV6-5	NA	TRBJ2-1	few	CASSYSRGGKGNEQFF	TGTGCCAGCAGTTACTCGAGGGGCGGGAAGGGCAATGAGCAGTTCTTC
TRBV25-1	TRBD1	TRBJ2-1	few	CASTGIGARTGRYNEQFF	TGTGCCAGCACTGGCATCGGGGCCCGGACAGGCCGCTACAATGAGCAGTTCTTC
TRBV6-2/TRBV6-3	TRBD1	TRBJ1-5	NA	CASRFDRDHQPQHF	TGTGCCAGCAGATTCGACAGGGACCATCAGCCCCAGCATTTT
TRBV18	NA	TRBJ1-1	NA	CASSPAGLDYRNTEAFF	TGTGCCAGCTCACCAGCAGGGTTGGATTACAGGAACACTGAAGCTTTCTTT
TRBV11-3	TRBD1	TRBJ2-1	few	CASSFTGQGYNEQFF	TGTGCCAGCAGCTTTACGGGACAGGGCTACAATGAGCAGTTCTTC
TRBV5-1	NA	TRBJ1-2	few	CASSSRLVYGYTF	TGCGCCAGCAGCTCCCGTCTAGTCTATGGCTACACCTTC
TRBV5-1	NA	TRBJ1-4	few	CASSLGPREKLFF	TGCGCCAGCAGCTTGGGCCCCCGCGAAAAACTGTTTTTT
TRBV7-2	TRBD1	TRBJ2-1	few	CASSFHLTGGPSEQFF	TGTGCCAGCAGCTTTCACCTCACAGGGGGCCCTTCCGAGCAGTTCTTC
TRBV29-1	NA	TRBJ2-1	NA	CSVRRRNNEQFF	TGCAGCGTGAGAAGAAGGAATAATGAGCAGTTCTTC
TRBV4-3	NA	TRBJ2-2	many	CASSQGLPGELFF	TGCGCCAGCAGCCAAGGACTACCCGGGGAGCTGTTTTTT
TRBV5-6	TRBD2	TRBJ2-5	NA	CASSNPGLATQYF	TGTGCCAGCAGCAATCCGGGACTAGCAACCCAGTACTTC
TRBV11-1	TRBD1	TRBJ2-6	NA	CASSEKTGAGSGANVLTF	TGTGCCAGCAGCGAAAAAACAGGGGCCGGCTCTGGGGCCAACGTCCTGACTTTC
TRBV5-1	NA	TRBJ2-3	many	CASRPAGTDTQYF	TGCGCCAGCAGGCCGGCTGGCACAGATACGCAGTATTTT
TRBV5-1	NA	TRBJ1-1	NA	CASSLVSGRTTEAFF	TGCGCCAGCAGCTTGGTGTCAGGGCGGACCACTGAAGCTTTCTTT
TRBV14	TRBD2	TRBJ2-7	NA	CASSQVTSGRRYF	TGTGCCAGCAGCCAAGTGACTAGCGGCCGTAGGTACTTC
TRBV19	TRBD1	TRBJ1-3	NA	CASSIVGTGASGNTIYF	TGTGCCAGTAGTATTGTCGGGACAGGAGCTTCTGGAAACACCATATATTTT
TRBV5-1	NA	TRBJ2-7	few	CASSLLDITAEQYF	TGCGCCAGCAGCTTGCTAGATATCACCGCCGAGCAGTACTTC
TRBV19	TRBD1	TRBJ2-5	NA	CATRLEGAGETQYF	TGTGCCACCCGCCTTGAGGGGGCAGGAGAGACCCAGTACTTC
TRBV5-1	NA	TRBJ2-1	many	CASSGGLATTGNEQFF	TGCGCCAGCAGCGGGGGATTGGCGACAACGGGGAATGAGCAGTTCTTC
TRBV6-5	NA	TRBJ2-2	many	CASSSPRAGELFF	TGTGCCAGCAGTTCCCCCCGGGCCGGGGAGCTGTTTTTT
TRBV27	TRBD2	TRBJ2-3	many	CATRGLADSTDTQYF	TGTGCCACCCGGGGACTAGCGGATAGCACAGATACGCAGTATTTT
TRBV7-9	NA	TRBJ1-2	NA	CASSLGQTGGYTF	TGTGCCAGCAGCTTAGGACAGACAGGCGGCTACACCTTC
TRBV12-3/TRBV12-4	NA	TRBJ1-5	NA	CASSPSIGRDNQPQHF	TGTGCCAGCAGCCCGAGTATCGGGCGGGACAATCAGCCCCAGCATTTT
TRBV20-1	NA	TRBJ2-5	few	CSAIGGENGETQYF	TGCAGTGCTATCGGTGGGGAGAATGGGGAGACCCAGTACTTC
TRBV7-2	NA	TRBJ2-5	NA	CASTGEPETW	TGTGCCAGCACCGGTGAGCCTGAAACCTGG
TRBV7-2	NA	TRBJ2-2	few	CASSPAPGVVGTGELFF	TGTGCCAGCAGCCCCGCCCCGGGGGTGGTAGGCACCGGGGAGCTGTTTTTT
TRBV5-1	NA	TRBJ2-7	NA	CASSLVPGAGYEQYF	TGCGCCAGCAGCTTGGTACCGGGGGCTGGCTACGAGCAGTACTTC
TRBV5-6	NA	TRBJ2-7	few	CASSLGLPLEQYF	TGTGCCAGCAGCTTGGGACTCCCACTCGAGCAGTACTTC
TRBV28	NA	TRBJ2-1	once	CASSLSLTEGNEQFF	TGTGCCAGCAGTTTATCACTAACGGAGGGGAATGAGCAGTTCTTC
TRBV12-3/TRBV12-4	TRBD1	TRBJ2-3	NA	CASSSYRGQSRTQYF	TGTGCCAGCAGTTCGTACAGGGGGCAGTCACGTACGCAGTATTTT
TRBV3-1	NA	TRBJ2-5	few	CASSQGGGGETQYF	TGTGCCAGCAGCCAAGGAGGGGGGGGAGAGACCCAGTACTTC
TRBV12-3/TRBV12-4	NA	TRBJ1-5	NA	CASTPPQPQHF	TGTGCCAGCACCCCCCCTCAGCCCCAGCATTTT
TRBV20-1	TRBD2	TRBJ2-7	few	CSARRLAGSTYEQYF	TGCAGTGCCAGACGTCTAGCGGGCTCGACCTACGAGCAGTACTTC
TRBV12-3/TRBV12-4	TRBD2	TRBJ2-1	few	CASITLLAGVSYNEQFF	TGTGCCAGCATCACTCTGCTAGCGGGAGTCAGCTACAATGAGCAGTTCTTC
TRBV27	NA	TRBJ1-4	NA	CASSLIGGTNEKLFF	TGTGCCAGTAGCCTCATCGGCGGGACTAATGAAAAACTGTTTTTT
TRBV18	NA	TRBJ1-5	many	CASSLSPLSNQPQHF	TGTGCCAGCTCGTTATCTCCGCTTAGCAATCAGCCCCAGCATTTT
TRBV7-9	TRBD1	TRBJ1-4	few	CASSDRDSYLLDEKLFF	TGTGCCAGCAGCGACCGGGACAGCTATCTCCTGGACGAAAAACTGTTTTTT
TRBV28	TRBD2	TRBJ2-7	many	CASRKLAGPYEQYF	TGTGCCAGCAGAAAACTAGCGGGACCGTACGAGCAGTACTTC
TRBV11-1	TRBD2	TRBJ2-1	few	CASSLAASGGVSYNEQFF	TGTGCCAGCAGCTTAGCTGCTAGCGGAGGTGTCTCCTACAATGAGCAGTTCTTC
TRBV12-3/TRBV12-4	NA	TRBJ2-7	NA	CASSFMGIEQYF	TGTGCCAGCAGTTTTATGGGGATCGAGCAGTACTTC